This T cell receptor beta chain was retrieved from a study of Graves' ophthalmopathy and Graves' hyperthyroidism (dated by TCRdb to 2016 to 2018). General notes on the study: Hyperthyroidism was considered stable if no progression to ophthalmopathy occurred within 18 months of follow-up. To tell Graves' ophthalmopathy apart from Graves' hyperthyroidism, and to predict which patients would progress to ophthalmopathy, the study relied on TCR beta repertoire signatures. In total, over 130 blood samples were TCR-sequenced: some 43 ophthalmopathy, around 75 hyperthyroidism and about 17 hyperthyroidism-to-ophthalmopathy patients. A discovery set of 100 patients (roughly 41 ophthalmopathy, 55 to 65 stable hyperthyroidism) was enrolled to explore V-J signatures distinguishing ophthalmopathy from hyperthyroidism. For independent validation, a separate cohort was made up of around 19 hyperthyroidism patients plus 17 patients who later progressed from hyperthyroidism to ophthalmopathy. In five to seven hyperthyroidism patients, T-cell repertoires of thyroid tissue and blood were compared. Following sampling, methimazole starting at 30 mg daily was administered to hyperthyroidism patients, and high-dose intravenous methylprednisolone was administered to ophthalmopathy patients. Results and caveats for the whole study, not just this receptor: Sample size was not predetermined statistically, and investigators were not blinded to group allocation. The 13-signature model separated ophthalmopathy from stable hyperthyroidism with around 90% sensitivity and 81.08% specificity in cross-validation, and 80%/75% in the test set. Most of the expanded thyroid clonotypes with a frequency above 0.001 were also detected in blood, and it was suggested that the thyroid immune response may be reflected by blood repertoires. In validation, the model predicted ophthalmopathy progression with less than 71% sensitivity and 72.22% specificity; eleven to twelve predicted patients were CT-confirmed with GO in a median of approximately six months.

For repertoire sequencing, the TCR beta CDR3 regions were amplified from RNA transcripts. A first-round RT-PCR used HTBI primers with the Qiagen OneStep RT-PCR kit, followed by a second-round multiplex PCR, size selection and purification. The libraries underwent paired-end sequencing with 100 bp reads on an Illumina HiSeq2000. In the authors' own workflow: SOAPnuke was used to process the reads, throwing out any read that had adapters, had uncalled bases, had a mean Phred below 15, or lacked an exact constant-primer or identifier match. COPE v1.2.5 was used to merge the high-quality paired reads. Clonotypes were defined as unique nucleotide sequences and were aligned to IMGT TRB V, D and J references using MiTCR v1.1. The analysis was limited to V-J combinations with a frequency above 0.0001, which together covered just over 98% of the repertoires. For each V-J combination, a TCR clonal expansion and chaos score was defined as the ratio of F50 clonal expansion to chaos observed in the TCRdist matrix. Welch's t-statistics and random forest were used to narrow the features down to 13 V-J combinations, which were then fed into a naive Bayes classifier. The Morisita-Horn index was used to measure how similar the thyroid and blood repertoires were. TCRdb trimmed the raw reads at Q25, called clones with MiXCR and kept productive beta chains. CDR3 protein sequences are deduplicated, and each keeps its most common genes and DNA. The authors' filters were not applied to this entry. In this sample the table shows around 1,200,000 distinct CDR3 sequences, 35% to 40% of which occur a single time. The ten largest make up 11% of the sample.

In this sample, this clonotype turned up many times. The clone's antigen remains unknown. No quality values exist for individual bases; no much larger clone is one base distant. Patients with hyperthyroidism were aged 18 to 65 years, had been newly diagnosed, and had a disease duration of less than 2 months. Patients were excluded if they had other autoimmune diseases, uncontrolled infections, pregnancy or lactation. Diagnosis relied on clinical symptoms, serum thyroxine, TRAb, thyroid ultrasound and orbital computed tomography. Total RNA was extracted with Trizol reagent and quality-checked on an Agilent 2100 Bioanalyzer. The sequence derives from an adult man with Graves' hyperthyroidism. Sample: peripheral blood or thyroid tissue (not recorded which).

The sequenced DNA is TGTGCCAGCAGCTTAGCCAAAACCGATCGGCCTAACTATGGCTACACCTTC. Its amino acids are CASSLAKTDRPNYGYTF. The rearrangement joined TRBV7-9 to TRBJ1-2, with the D segment identity uncertain. The CDR3 goes from the cysteine to the phenylalanine over 17 residues. Only the CDR3 part of the read is kept: 51 bases, read in frame from the first base. The V and J ends are trimmed by 0 bases and 0 bases, leaving 14 bases between them. The CDR1 and CDR2 encoded by the germline V gene (reference sequence) are SEHNR and FQNEAQ.